One and the same sample provided the 17 T cell receptor beta chains below, sequenced in a study of blood T cell repertoires in COVID-19. TCRdb's copy holds only in-frame clones and misses some; the assay was immunoSEQ multiplex PCR. The sample records under 250,000 clones, 85% being singletons. Source material: PBMCs or T cells enriched from blood (not recorded which). The receptors derive from a woman aged 45-65 years with acute COVID-19.

This chain joins TRBV7-2 and TRBJ1-2; 8 bases fit TRBD1. The CDR3 covers 15 residues. The V segment lost 4 bases and the J segment 6 bases; nucleotides outside the gene matches: 10. Germline V gene data show CDR1 as SGHTA and CDR2 as FQGNSA. The CDR3 DNA follows: TGTGCCAGCAGCTCGAGCAGGGGGCGGATCGATGGCTACACCTTC. It specifies CASSSSRGRIDGYTF.

The chain uses TRBV6-6 and TRBJ2-1; D is uncertain. CDR1 MNHNY and CDR2 SVGAGI come from the germline V gene (reference sequence). Trimming left V 3 bases short and J 7 bases short, with 7 bases between. This CDR3 is 12 amino acids long. For the CDR3, the DNA is TGTGCCAGCAGTTATTTGAGGAATGAGCAGTTCTTC. Amino acid sequence: CASSYLRNEQFF.

This clone appeared a single time. The chain combines TRBV11-2 with TRBJ1-1; TRBD1 aligns across 9 bases. This CDR3 is built from 14 residues. J lost 1 base, V lost 5 bases, and 2 bases had no gene match. CDR1 SGHAT and CDR2 FQNNGV come from the germline V gene. CDR3 in amino acids: CASSGQGPNTEAFF. Here the CDR3 DNA reads TGTGCCAGCAGCGGACAGGGGCCGAACACTGAAGCTTTCTTT.

V is TRBV7-8 and J is TRBJ1-2; unclear D gene. The CDR3 is made up of 14 amino acids. V lost 2 bases to trimming and J lost 4 bases, with 11 bases between them. Germline V gene data show CDR1 as SGHVS and CDR2 as FQNEAQ. As DNA, the CDR3 is TGTGCCAGCAGCTTAATTGAGGGAGTCTATGGCTACACCTTC. Translating gives CASSLIEGVYGYTF. The full variable domain, completed using reference TRBV7-8 and TRBJ1-2, is GAGVSQSPRYKVAKRGQDVALRCDPISGHVSLFWYQQALGQGPEFLTYFQNEAQLDKSGLPSDRFFAERPEGSVSTLKIQRTQQEDSAVYLCASSLIEGVYGYTFGSGTRLTVV.

The chain couples TRBV6-1 to TRBJ1-2, with 9 bases matching TRBD1. Germline CDR1 reads MNHNS; CDR2 reads SASEGT. V shed 4 bases and J 7 bases; nucleotides not matched to a gene: 13. The CDR3 is made up of 16 amino acids. In DNA form, the CDR3 reads TGTGCCAGCAGTGCCTCCGGGACAGGGAGAGGTCTTGGCTACACCTTC. This translates into CASSASGTGRGLGYTF.

This clone was picked up one time. This chain links TRBV14 with TRBJ1-2, with 7 bases lining up with TRBD1. With V trimmed by 4 bases and J by 5 bases, 7 bases remained unmatched. Germline CDR1 and CDR2: SGHDN and FVKESK. CDR3 size: 14 residues. For the CDR3, the DNA is TGTGCCAGCAGCCTCTCCGGGACAGATTATGGCTACACCTTC. Translation gives CASSLSGTDYGYTF. Supplemented by reference TRBV14 and TRBJ1-2, the full variable domain reads EAGVTQFPSHSVIEKGQTVTLRCDPISGHDNLYWYRRVMGKEIKFLLHFVKESKQDESGMPNNRFLAERTGGTYSTLKVQPAELEDSGVYFCASSLSGTDYGYTFGSGTRLTVV.

The rearrangement links TRBV12-3 or TRBV12-4 to TRBJ1-5; no firm D call. V was pared by 5 bases and J by 4 bases, with 9 bases between. The CDR3 has 13 residues. This chain's CDR3 is CASSALENQPQHF. For the CDR3, the DNA is TGTGCCAGCAGTGCGCTTGAGAATCAGCCCCAGCATTTT.

This chain connects TRBV18 to TRBJ1-4; TRBD1 matches 7 bases. The V segment lost 3 bases and the J segment 2 bases; nucleotides outside the gene matches: 3. Germline CDR1 and CDR2: KGHSH and LQKENI. The CDR3 consists of 15 residues. CDR3 coding DNA: TGTGCCAGCTCACCGACAGGGCCCACTAATGAAAAACTGTTTTTT. The encoded protein is CASSPTGPTNEKLFF.

This clone was seen once. The J gene is TRBJ1-3, the V gene TRBV19; D might be TRBD1 (6 bases). This CDR3 spans 15 amino acids. V dropped 6 bases and J dropped 0 bases, with 12 bases sitting between them. From germline, CDR1 is LNHDA and CDR2 SQIVND (reference sequence). In DNA form, the CDR3 reads TGTGCCAGTAGGTCCGGACAGCACTCTGGAAACACCATATATTTT. It yields the protein CASRSGQHSGNTIYF.

This sequence joins TRBV7-9 and TRBJ2-3; 9 bases agree with TRBD2. V shed 0 bases and J 0 bases; nucleotides not matched to a gene: 7. This CDR3 spans 18 amino acids. Germline lookup yields CDR1 SEHNR and CDR2 FQNEAQ (reference sequence). Here the CDR3 reads CASSLASASGASTDTQYF. In DNA, the CDR3 is TGTGCCAGCAGCTTAGCGTCGGCTAGCGGGGCTAGCACAGATACGCAGTATTTT.

This clone has just a few counts. The J gene is TRBJ2-2, the V gene TRBV18; a weak D match, TRBD1 (6 bases). The germline CDR1 and CDR2 sequences are KGHSH and LQKENI. V lost 1 base and J 6 bases, leaving 18 bases between the germline ends. The length of the CDR3 is 17 residues. DNA of the CDR3: TGTGCCAGCTCACCACAACTGGAACAGGGACGACCCGGGGAGCTGTTTTTT. This sequence encodes CASSPQLEQGRPGELFF.

The rearrangement links TRBV5-6 to TRBJ2-6; no firm D call. Germline V gives CDR1 SGHDT, CDR2 YYEEEE. V lost 2 bases, J lost 0 bases, and 12 bases lay in between. There are 17 residues in the CDR3. The CDR3 sequence: CASSFSLPHSGANVLTF. The CDR3 coding sequence is TGTGCCAGCAGCTTCTCACTACCCCACTCTGGGGCCAACGTCCTGACTTTC. Full variable domain (outside the CDR3, taken from reference TRBV5-6 and TRBJ2-6): DAGVTQSPTHLIKTRGQQVTLRCSPKSGHDTVSWYQQALGQGPQFIFQYYEEEERQRGNFPDRFSGHQFPNYSSELNVNALLLGDSALYLCASSFSLPHSGANVLTFGAGSRLTVL.

This clone was recorded only once. This chain links TRBV20-1 with TRBJ2-1; 8 bases match TRBD1. CDR3 size: 11 residues. Per the germline V gene, CDR1 is DFQATT and CDR2 is SNEGSKA (reference sequence). CDR3: CRAGGGNEQFF. DNA of the CDR3: TGCAGGGCAGGGGGCGGGAATGAGCAGTTCTTC.

The rearrangement links TRBV5-1 to TRBJ2-3, with 7 bases fitting TRBD2. The CDR3 is 15 residues long. J gave up 2 bases and V 1 base, and 4 bases lay outside the gene matches. From germline, CDR1 is SGHRS and CDR2 YFSETQ. The CDR3 is CASSLSAGSTDTQYF. For the CDR3, the DNA is TGCGCCAGCAGCTTGTCAGCGGGGTCCACAGATACGCAGTATTTT.

The chain couples TRBV19 to TRBJ1-1, with TRBD1 as a possible D gene (6 bases). Germline V gives CDR1 LNHDA, CDR2 SQIVND (reference sequence). V was trimmed by 3 bases and J by 6 bases, leaving 17 bases between them. The CDR3 extends over 15 amino acids. DNA of the CDR3: TGTGCCAGTAGTATCCTTAACCAGGGGACGGCTGAAGCTTTCTTT. Its translation is CASSILNQGTAEAFF.

This clone appeared once. The CDR3 loop is CASSERGSGFSTDTQYF. CDR3 DNA: TGTGCCAGCAGTGAAAGGGGTAGCGGGTTCTCCACAGATACGCAGTATTTT. The chain carries TRBV6-1 and TRBJ2-3; 7 nucleotides align to TRBD2. This CDR3 contains 17 residues. J lost 2 bases, V lost 2 bases, and 10 bases had no gene match. Germline V lookup: CDR1 MNHNS, CDR2 SASEGT.

As DNA, the CDR3 is TGTGCCAGCAGCTCGAGGGGGAAGCAGCCCCAGCATTTT. Residues: CASSSRGKQPQHF. This rearrangement joins TRBV6-5 to TRBJ1-5, with D possibly TRBD1 on 6 matching bases. The CDR3 consists of 13 residues. The germline CDR1 and CDR2 sequences are MNHEY and SVGAGI. Trimming pared 6 bases from V and 7 bases from J, leaving 13 bases between.